This TCR beta chain was recorded in a study of blood T cell repertoires in COVID-19. Study information: From T cells, B-cell-depleted T cells, or PBMCs came the material, which was cDNA or gDNA.

Original analysis: Estimates of nucleated cell counts were drawn from the amplification of reference gene primers. This table comes from immunoSEQ multiplex PCR, and its TCRdb copy is limited to in-frame clones, with some not included. V and J calls plus clone size are reproduced from that table; the DNA served to infer D and trimming. The sample holds 180,000 or so clones, about 90% seen once. V gave up 3 bases and J gave up 2 bases, with 11 bases separating them. Germline CDR1 KGHSH, CDR2 LQKENI. This CDR3 has 15 amino acids. The gene calls are TRBV18 and TRBJ1-5, with a tentative D call TRBD1 (5 bases). The receptor was derived from a man between 18 and 35 years old with active or convalescent COVID-19. Sequenced input: peripheral blood. CDR3 nucleotides: TGTGCCAGCTCACCGGACTCGGGGGGCAATCAGCCCCAGCATTTT. This gives the protein CASSPDSGGNQPQHF.